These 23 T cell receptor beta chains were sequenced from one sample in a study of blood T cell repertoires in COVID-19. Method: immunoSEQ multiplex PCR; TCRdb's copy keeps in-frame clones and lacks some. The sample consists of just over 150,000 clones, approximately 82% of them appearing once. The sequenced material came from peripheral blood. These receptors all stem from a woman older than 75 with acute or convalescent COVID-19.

The CDR3 DNA follows: TGCGCCAGCAGCCAAAATAGCGGGAGCGCCCACGAGCAGTACTTC. Translating gives CASSQNSGSAHEQYF. The chain couples TRBV4-3 to TRBJ2-7; 9 nucleotides agree with TRBD2. The germline V gene encodes CDR1 LGHNA and CDR2 YSLEER. The trim removed 2 bases at V and 5 bases at J, leaving 7 bases unmatched. The CDR3 loop spans 15 amino acids.

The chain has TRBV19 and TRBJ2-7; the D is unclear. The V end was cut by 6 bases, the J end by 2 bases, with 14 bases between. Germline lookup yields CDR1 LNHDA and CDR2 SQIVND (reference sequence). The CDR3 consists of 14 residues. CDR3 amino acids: CASSLIRGAYEQYF. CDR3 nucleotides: TGTGCCAGTAGCCTCATTAGAGGCGCCTACGAGCAGTACTTC.

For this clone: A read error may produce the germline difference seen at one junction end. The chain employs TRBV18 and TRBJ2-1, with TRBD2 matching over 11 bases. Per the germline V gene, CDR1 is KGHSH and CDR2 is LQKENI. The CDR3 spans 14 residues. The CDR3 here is CASLGETSGTARIF. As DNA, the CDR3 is TGTGCCAGCTTAGGGGAGACTAGCGGGACCGCACGGATCTTC.

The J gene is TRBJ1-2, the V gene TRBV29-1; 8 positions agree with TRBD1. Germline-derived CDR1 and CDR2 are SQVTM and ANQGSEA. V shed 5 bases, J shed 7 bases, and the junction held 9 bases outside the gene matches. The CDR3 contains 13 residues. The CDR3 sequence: CSVNQGAVSGYTF. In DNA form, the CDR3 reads TGCAGCGTTAACCAGGGGGCGGTTTCTGGCTACACCTTC. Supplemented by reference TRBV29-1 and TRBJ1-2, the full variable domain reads SAVISQKPSRDICQRGTSLTIQCQVDSQVTMMFWYRQQPGQSLTLIATANQGSEATYESGFVIDKFPISRPNLTFSTLTVSNMSPEDSSIYLCSVNQGAVSGYTFGSGTRLTVV.

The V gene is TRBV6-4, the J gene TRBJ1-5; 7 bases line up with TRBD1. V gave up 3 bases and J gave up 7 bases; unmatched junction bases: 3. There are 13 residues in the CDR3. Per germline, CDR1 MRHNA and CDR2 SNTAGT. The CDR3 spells CASSERTGQPQHF. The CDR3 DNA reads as TGTGCCAGCAGTGAGAGGACAGGACAGCCCCAGCATTTT.

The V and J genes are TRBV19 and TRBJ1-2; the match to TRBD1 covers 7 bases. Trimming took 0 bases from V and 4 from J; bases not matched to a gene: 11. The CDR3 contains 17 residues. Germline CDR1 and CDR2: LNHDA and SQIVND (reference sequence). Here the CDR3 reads CASSIDLDRAVGYGYTF. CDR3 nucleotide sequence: TGTGCCAGTAGTATAGACCTTGACAGGGCGGTTGGCTATGGCTACACCTTC.

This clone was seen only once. CDR3 loop: CASSLTGNSNQPQHF. The CDR3, as DNA: TGTGCCAGCAGTTTAACAGGGAATAGCAATCAGCCCCAGCATTTT. This rearrangement joins TRBV27 to TRBJ1-5; weak D call: TRBD1 (6 bases). This CDR3 has 15 amino acids. Germline CDR1 and CDR2: MNHEY and SMNVEV (reference sequence). Trimming left V 2 bases short and J 0 bases short, with 8 bases between.

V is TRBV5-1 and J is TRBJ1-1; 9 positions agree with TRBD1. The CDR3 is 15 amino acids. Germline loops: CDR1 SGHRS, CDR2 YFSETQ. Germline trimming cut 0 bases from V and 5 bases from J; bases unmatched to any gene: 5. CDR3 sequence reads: CASSLAWTGETEAFF. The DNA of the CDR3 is TGCGCCAGCAGCTTGGCCTGGACAGGGGAAACTGAAGCTTTCTTT.

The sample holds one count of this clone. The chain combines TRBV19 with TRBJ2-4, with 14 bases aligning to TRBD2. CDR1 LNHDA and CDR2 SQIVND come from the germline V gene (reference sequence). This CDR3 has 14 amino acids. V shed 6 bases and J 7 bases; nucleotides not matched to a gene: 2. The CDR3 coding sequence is TGTGCCAGTAGGGGACTAGCGGGAGTTAACATTCAGTACTTC. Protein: CASRGLAGVNIQYF. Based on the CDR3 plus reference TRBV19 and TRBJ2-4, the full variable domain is DGGITQSPKYLFRKEGQNVTLSCEQNLNHDAMYWYRQDPGQGLRLIYYSQIVNDFQKGDIAEGYSVSREKKESFPLTVTSAQKNPTAFYLCASRGLAGVNIQYFGAGTRLSVL.

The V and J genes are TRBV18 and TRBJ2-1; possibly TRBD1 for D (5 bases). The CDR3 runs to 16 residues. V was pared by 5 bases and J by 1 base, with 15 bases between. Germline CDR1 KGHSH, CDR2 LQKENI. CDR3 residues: CASSSSQGRSYNEQFF. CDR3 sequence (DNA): TGTGCCAGCTCATCCAGCCAGGGCCGATCCTACAATGAGCAGTTCTTC.

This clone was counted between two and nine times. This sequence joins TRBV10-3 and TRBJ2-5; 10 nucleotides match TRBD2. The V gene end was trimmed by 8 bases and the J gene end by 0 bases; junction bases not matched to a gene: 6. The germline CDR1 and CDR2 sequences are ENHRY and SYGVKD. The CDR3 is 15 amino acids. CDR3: CAIGAGGPDQETQYF. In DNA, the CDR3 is TGTGCCATCGGAGCGGGAGGGCCCGACCAAGAGACCCAGTACTTC.

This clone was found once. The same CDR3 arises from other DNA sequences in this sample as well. CDR3 DNA: TGCGCCAGCAGCTTAGGGGGAAACTCCTACAATGAGCAGTTCTTC. The encoded protein is CASSLGGNSYNEQFF. The gene calls are TRBV5-1 and TRBJ2-1, with D possibly matching TRBD1 (6 bases). This CDR3 comprises 15 residues. The V gene's germline CDR1 is SGHRS and CDR2 YFSETQ. The germline V and J ends were trimmed by 2 bases and 0 bases, with 9 bases remaining between them.

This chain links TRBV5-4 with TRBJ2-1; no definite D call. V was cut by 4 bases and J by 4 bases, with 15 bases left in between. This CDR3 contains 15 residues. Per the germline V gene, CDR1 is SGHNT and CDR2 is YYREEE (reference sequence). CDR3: CASSPRGALYNEQFF. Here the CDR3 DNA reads TGTGCCAGCAGCCCCCGAGGAGCTTTATACAATGAGCAGTTCTTC.

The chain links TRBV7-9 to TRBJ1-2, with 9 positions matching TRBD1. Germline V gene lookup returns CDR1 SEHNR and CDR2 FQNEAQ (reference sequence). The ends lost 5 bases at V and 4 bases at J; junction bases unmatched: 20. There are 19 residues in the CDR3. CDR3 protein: CASSTRPGQGKKGAYGYTF. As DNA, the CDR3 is TGTGCCAGCAGCACCAGGCCTGGACAGGGGAAAAAGGGAGCCTATGGCTACACCTTC. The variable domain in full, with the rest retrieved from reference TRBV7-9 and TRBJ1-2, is DTGVSQNPRHKITKRGQNVTFRCDPISEHNRLYWYRQTLGQGPEFLTYFQNEAQLEKSRLLSDRFSAERPKGSFSTLEIQRTEQGDSAMYLCASSTRPGQGKKGAYGYTFGSGTRLTVV.

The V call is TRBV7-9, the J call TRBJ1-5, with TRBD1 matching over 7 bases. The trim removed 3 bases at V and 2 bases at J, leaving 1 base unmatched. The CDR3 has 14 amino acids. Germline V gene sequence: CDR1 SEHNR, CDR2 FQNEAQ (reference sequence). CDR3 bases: TGTGCCAGCAGCTTTGACAGGGGCAATCAGCCCCAGCATTTT. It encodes CASSFDRGNQPQHF.

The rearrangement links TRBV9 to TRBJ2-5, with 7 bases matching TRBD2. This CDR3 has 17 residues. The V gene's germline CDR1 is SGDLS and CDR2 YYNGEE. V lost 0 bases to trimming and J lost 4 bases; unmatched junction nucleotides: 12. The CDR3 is CASSVDPPGGLLETQYF. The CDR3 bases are TGTGCCAGCAGCGTAGACCCTCCCGGGGGACTACTAGAGACCCAGTACTTC. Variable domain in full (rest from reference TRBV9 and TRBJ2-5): DSGVTQTPKHLITATGQRVTLRCSPRSGDLSVYWYQQSLDQGLQFLIQYYNGEERAKGNILERFSAQQFPDLHSELNLSSLELGDSALYFCASSVDPPGGLLETQYFGPGTRLLVL.

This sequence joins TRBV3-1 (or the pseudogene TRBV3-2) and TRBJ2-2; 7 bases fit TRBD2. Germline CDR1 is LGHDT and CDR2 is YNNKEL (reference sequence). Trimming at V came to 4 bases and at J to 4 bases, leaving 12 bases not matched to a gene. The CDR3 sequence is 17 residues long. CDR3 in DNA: TGTGCCAGCAGCCGGAGAGCGGGGACGTCGGGCACCGGGGAGCTGTTTTTT. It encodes CASSRRAGTSGTGELFF.

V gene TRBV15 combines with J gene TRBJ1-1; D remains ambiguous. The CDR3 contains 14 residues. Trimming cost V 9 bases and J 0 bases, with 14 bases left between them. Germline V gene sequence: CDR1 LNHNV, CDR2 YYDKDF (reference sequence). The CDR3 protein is CATRASYLNTEAFF. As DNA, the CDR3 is TGTGCCACTCGAGCAAGCTATCTGAACACTGAAGCTTTCTTT.

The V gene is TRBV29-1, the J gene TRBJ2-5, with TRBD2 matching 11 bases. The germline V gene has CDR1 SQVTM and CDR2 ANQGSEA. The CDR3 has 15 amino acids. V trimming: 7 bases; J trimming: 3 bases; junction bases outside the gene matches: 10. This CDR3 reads CSAVVGTSGKETQYF. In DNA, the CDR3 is TGCAGCGCGGTGGTGGGGACTAGCGGTAAAGAGACCCAGTACTTC.

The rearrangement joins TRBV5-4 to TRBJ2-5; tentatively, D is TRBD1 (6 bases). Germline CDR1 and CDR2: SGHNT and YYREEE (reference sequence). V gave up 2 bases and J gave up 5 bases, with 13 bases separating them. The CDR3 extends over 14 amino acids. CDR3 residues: CASSLQGRRETQYF. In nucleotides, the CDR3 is TGTGCCAGCAGCTTACAGGGCCGAAGGGAGACCCAGTACTTC.

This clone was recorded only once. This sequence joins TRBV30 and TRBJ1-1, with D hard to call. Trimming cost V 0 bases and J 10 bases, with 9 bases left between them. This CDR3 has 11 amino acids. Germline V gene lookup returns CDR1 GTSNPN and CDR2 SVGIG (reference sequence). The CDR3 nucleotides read TGTGCCTGGAGTGTAGATGTGAGAGCTTTCTTT. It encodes CAWSVDVRAFF.

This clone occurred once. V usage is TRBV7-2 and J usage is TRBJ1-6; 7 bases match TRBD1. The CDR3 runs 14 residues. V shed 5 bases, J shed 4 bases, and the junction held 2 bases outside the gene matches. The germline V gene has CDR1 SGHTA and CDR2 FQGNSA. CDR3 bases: TGTGCCAGCAGCCCGGGACAGTATAATTCACCCCTCCACTTT. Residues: CASSPGQYNSPLHF.

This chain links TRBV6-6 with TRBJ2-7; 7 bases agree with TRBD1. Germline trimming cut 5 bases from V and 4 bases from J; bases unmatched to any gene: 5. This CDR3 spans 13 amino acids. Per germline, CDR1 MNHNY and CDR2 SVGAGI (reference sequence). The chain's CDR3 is CASSVGTVYEQYF. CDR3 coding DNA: TGTGCCAGCAGTGTTGGGACAGTGTACGAGCAGTACTTC.